This T cell receptor beta chain was retrieved from a study of long-term antiretroviral therapy in people with HIV. Per donor, a minimum of one pre-ART and a minimum of two post-ART PBMC samples were available. This CDR3 comprises 17 residues. Germline loops: CDR1 KGHSH, CDR2 LQKENI. V lost 3 bases and J 3 bases, leaving 20 bases between the germline ends. Overall study findings and caveats: ART adherence, viral resistance and therapy changes went unrecorded. Blood dating 2004 to 2017 may reflect older ART regimens. Controls showed broader CDR3 length ranges than did the HIV repertoires.

Regarding this clone: The antigen remains unidentified.

The run of the v3.0 immunoSEQ assay was at survey level. Sequencing used immunoSEQ multiplex PCR; TCRdb keeps in-frame clones, though not all of them. This table has roughly 37,000 clones, 80% appearing once. The rearrangement links TRBV18 to TRBJ2-5; D may correspond to TRBD1 or TRBD2 (5 bases each). This clonotype originated in a man in his thirties or forties with HIV. The sample consisted of unsorted PBMCs, taken 3.4 years after starting antiretroviral therapy. The CDR3: CASSPVGRILPKETQYF. CDR3 coding DNA: TGTGCCAGCTCACCCGTGGGACGGATCCTTCCCAAAGAGACCCAGTACTTC.